The T cell receptor (beta chain) described here comes from a study of T cell responses to AZD1222 COVID-19 vaccine. Notes on the study in general: Spike was spanned by vaccine-associated CD4 TCRs, with dominance at 160-218 and 743-854. Repertoires in all cases were sampled only once the peak T cell response had passed. Baseline antibody screening turned up just a handful of seropositive AZD1222 recipients.

For this clone: Its cognate antigen is unknown.

Using immunoSEQ multiplex PCR, the repertoire was profiled, and TCRdb retains in-frame clones only, with some absent. The table includes some 140,000 clones, 88% detected once. Analyses pooled second doses at about 4 or about 12 weeks. V was pared by 4 bases and J by 7 bases, with 12 bases of the junction left unmatched. Germline V gene sequence: CDR1 LNHDA, CDR2 SQIVND (reference sequence). This CDR3 region has 15 residues. The chain links TRBV19 to TRBJ2-7; 8 nucleotides agree with TRBD1. Sequences were derived from peripheral blood, sampled 28 days after the second AZD1222 dose. This clonotype was obtained from an adult who received the AZD1222 COVID-19 vaccine. CDR3 nucleotides: TGTGCCAGTAGTACGTCGAGGGCAGGGGGCCAAGAGCAGTACTTC. Protein: CASSTSRAGGQEQYF.